The 11 T cell receptor beta chains given below trace back to one sample, sequenced in a study of regulatory T cells in long-lasting Graves disease (dated by TCRdb to the early 2020s). The library was obtained by multiplex PCR. Sequencing took place on an Illumina HiSeq 4000. CDR3 regions were amplified by Arm-PCR with iRepertoire HTBI primers to construct TCR beta libraries. The public reads were reanalyzed by TCRdb: fastp trimming at Q25, MiXCR alignment, in-frame beta chains only. Under each unique CDR3 protein, matching rows form one entry showing the most common genes and DNA. For this sample the table gives under 300,000 distinct CDR3 sequences, of which 20% were detected only once. Approximately 14% of the sample is in the top ten clones. This specimen's time point label, interpreted: newly diagnosed GD, antithyroid drugs for less than 3 months. For both TCR sequencing and RNA sequencing, RNA was extracted from PBMCs in TRIzol.

The sample consisted of peripheral blood mononuclear cells (PBMCs), taken at new diagnosis, from a patient treated with antithyroid drugs. Receptor source: a female donor with Graves disease.

Many counts were recorded for this clonotype. This chain connects TRBV29-1 to TRBJ2-7, with TRBD1 identical over 8 bases. With 6 bases clipped from V and 3 bases from J, the junction kept 10 bases outside the gene matches. In germline, CDR1 is SQVTM, CDR2 ANQGSEA. The CDR3 length is 14 residues. CDR3 nucleotide sequence: TGCAGCGTGGTCCGGGACAGGAAAGACTACGAGCAGTACTTC. This codes for CSVVRDRKDYEQYF.

This clonotype was seen many times. The chain has TRBV24-1 and TRBJ2-1; 11 bases agree with TRBD1. The germline gives CDR1 KGHDR, CDR2 SFDVKD. V lost 5 bases, J lost 9 bases, and 14 bases stayed unmatched. CDR3 length: 17 amino acids. The CDR3 nucleotides are TGTGCCACCAGTGGGACAGGGGGCGATTGGGGGCGGACTGAGCAGTTCTTC. It codes for CATSGTGGDWGRTEQFF.

The genes are TRBV7-9 and TRBJ1-6; tentatively, D is TRBD1 (5 bases). Germline-derived CDR1 and CDR2 are SEHNR and FQNEAQ (reference sequence). The length of the CDR3 is 15 residues. V lost 5 bases, J lost 5 bases, and 13 bases lay in between. The CDR3 loop is CASSLQTDHNSPLHF. CDR3 DNA sequence: TGTGCCAGCAGCCTCCAGACAGATCATAATTCACCCCTCCACTTT. Based on the CDR3 plus reference TRBV7-9 and TRBJ1-6, the full variable domain is DTGVSQNPRHKITKRGQNVTFRCDPISEHNRLYWYRQTLGQGPEFLTYFQNEAQLEKSRLLSDRFSAERPKGSFSTLEIQRTEQGDSAMYLCASSLQTDHNSPLHFGNGTRLTVT.

Of note for this clonotype: Given a much more abundant clone one base away, this may be a read error. V and J are TRBV11-2 and TRBJ1-6; D is unresolved. Germline assignment: CDR1 SGHAT and CDR2 FQNNGV. CDR3 size: 13 residues. The CDR3 DNA sequence: TGTGCCAGCAGCTTACAGAAAAATTCACCCCCCCACTTT. Residues: CASSLQKNSPPHF.

A note on this clonotype: This likely reflects a read error, since a far larger clone is one base away. This chain connects TRBV11-2 to TRBJ2-5, with D perhaps TRBD1 or TRBD2 (5 bases each). Trimming took 5 bases from V and 9 from J, leaving 16 bases between them. The germline gives CDR1 SGHAT, CDR2 FQNNGV. The CDR3 covers 13 residues. The CDR3 DNA is TGTGCCAGCAGCCCGGGGCCAAATGGGGCCCAGTACTTC. Its translation is CASSPGPNGAQYF.

This sequence joins TRBV6-1 and TRBJ1-3; D not certain. Deletions cut 6 bases from V and 0 bases from J, with 15 bases between. Germline assignment: CDR1 MNHNS and CDR2 SASEGT. This CDR3 region has 16 residues. The CDR3 sequence: CASSLGWTRSGNTIYF. As DNA, the CDR3 is TGTGCCAGCAGCCTGGGGTGGACTCGCTCTGGAAACACCATATATTTT.

This clonotype was found many times. The chain combines TRBV20-1 with TRBJ2-1, with TRBD1 matching over 7 bases. The CDR3 loop spans 15 amino acids. V lost 1 base to trimming and J lost 2 bases; unmatched junction nucleotides: 5. CDR1 and CDR2 (germline): DFQATT, SNEGSKA (reference sequence). This CDR3 reads CSARGPGGPYNEQFF. Written as DNA, the CDR3 is TGCAGTGCTAGAGGGCCAGGGGGTCCCTACAATGAGCAGTTCTTC.

A note on this clonotype: Being one base from a much bigger clone, this may be a read error. The genes are TRBV29-1 and TRBJ2-3, with D possibly matching TRBD2 (6 bases). CDR1 SQVTM and CDR2 ANQGSEA come from the germline V gene. The CDR3 covers 12 residues. V lost 6 bases, J lost 4 bases, and 11 bases lay in between. This CDR3 reads CSVRSSADTQYF. The CDR3 DNA reads TGCAGCGTCAGATCTAGCGCAGATACGCAGTATTTT.

The chain couples TRBV12-3 or TRBV12-4 to TRBJ2-3; weak D call: TRBD1 (8 bases). The CDR3 runs 17 residues. Trimming cost V 5 bases and J 6 bases, with 24 bases left between them. The CDR3 DNA reads as TGTGCCAGCAGTATAAATCCACAGGGGGGGGCACGTGATACGCAGTATTTT. Its protein product is CASSINPQGGARDTQYF.

There are many counts of this clonotype. The chain combines TRBV7-2 with TRBJ1-2; D call uncertain. Germline CDR1 is SGHTA and CDR2 is FQGNSA. Trimming took off 5 bases at V and 8 bases at J, with 15 bases between the two ends. The CDR3 is made up of 13 amino acids. The CDR3 is CASSTTLKRGYTF. In DNA, the CDR3 is TGTGCCAGCAGCACGACCCTTAAACGGGGCTACACCTTC.

This clonotype came up a few times. This rearrangement joins TRBV20-1 to TRBJ1-1, with 9 bases that match TRBD1. The trim removed 6 bases at V and 2 bases at J, leaving 7 bases unmatched. CDR3 length: 14 amino acids. CDR1 and CDR2 (germline): DFQATT, SNEGSKA (reference sequence). The CDR3 loop is CSATGGASNTEAFF. The CDR3 nucleotides are TGCAGTGCAACAGGGGGCGCCTCTAACACTGAAGCTTTCTTT.